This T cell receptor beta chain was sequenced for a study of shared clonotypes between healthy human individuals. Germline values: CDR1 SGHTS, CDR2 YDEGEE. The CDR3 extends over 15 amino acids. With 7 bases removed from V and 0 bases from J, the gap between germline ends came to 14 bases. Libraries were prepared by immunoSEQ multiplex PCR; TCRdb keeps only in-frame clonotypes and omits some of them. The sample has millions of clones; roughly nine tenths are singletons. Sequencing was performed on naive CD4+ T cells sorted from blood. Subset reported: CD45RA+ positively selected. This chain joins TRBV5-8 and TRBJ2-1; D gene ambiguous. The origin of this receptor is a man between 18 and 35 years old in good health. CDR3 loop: CASPRPSSSYNEQFF. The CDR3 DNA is TGTGCCAGCCCTCGGCCGTCAAGCTCCTACAATGAGCAGTTCTTC. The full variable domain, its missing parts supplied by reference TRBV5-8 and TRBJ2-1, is EAGVTQSPTHLIKTRGQQATLRCSPISGHTSVYWYQQALGLGLQFLLWYDEGEERNRGNFPPRFSGRQFPNYSSELNVNALELEDSALYLCASPRPSSSYNEQFFGPGTRLTVL.